This passage covers 6 T cell receptor beta chains from one sample sequenced in a study of blood T cell repertoires in COVID-19 (TCRdb year 2020). The library was prepared using the immunoSEQ multiplex PCR assay. TCRdb took this table from immuneACCESS and kept in-frame rearrangements with V and J called. Such tables lack part of the clones; where checked against another copy, unresolved V genes explain under half of the gap, and the rest is unexplained. Across this sample there are some 150,000 clones, with roughly 84% seen only once. The ten largest account for 14% of the sample. Sequencing was carried out using peripheral blood. The receptors here all came from a woman in her 70s with COVID-19, enrolled during active disease.

V is TRBV19 and J is TRBJ2-2, with D unresolved. V shed 5 bases and J shed 4 bases, with 8 bases lying between them. Germline-derived CDR1 and CDR2 are LNHDA and SQIVND (reference sequence). The CDR3 consists of 13 residues. This chain's CDR3 is CASSVMSTGELFF. CDR3 nucleotides: TGTGCCAGTAGTGTCATGTCCACCGGGGAGCTGTTTTTT.

CDR3 loop: CASSLNRGLGNQPQHF. CDR3 nucleotides: TGTGCCAGCAGCTTAAACAGGGGGCTCGGCAATCAGCCCCAGCATTTT. The rearrangement uses TRBV13 and TRBJ1-5; 9 bases are a match to TRBD1. Germline values: CDR1 PRHDT, CDR2 FYEKMQ (reference sequence). The CDR3 has 16 amino acids. The V segment lost 2 bases and the J segment 2 bases; nucleotides outside the gene matches: 4.

The genes are TRBV30 and TRBJ2-1, with 8 bases lining up with TRBD1. The germline CDR1 and CDR2 sequences are GTSNPN and SVGIG (reference sequence). The CDR3 has 14 amino acids. J gave up 7 bases and V 8 bases, and 13 bases lay outside the gene matches. The CDR3 DNA reads as TGTGCCGCCCCCGGACAGGGATGGAAAAATGAGCAGTTCTTC. Amino acid sequence: CAAPGQGWKNEQFF.

This clone has a single count. V usage is TRBV15 and J usage is TRBJ1-1; D gene uncertain. The CDR3 length is 13 residues. The germline V and J ends were trimmed by 2 bases and 3 bases, with 7 bases remaining between them. Germline V CDR1 and CDR2: LNHNV, YYDKDF (reference sequence). The CDR3 nucleotides are TGTGCCACCAGCAGATCCCAGGACACTGAAGCTTTCTTT. Amino acid sequence: CATSRSQDTEAFF.

The V and J genes are TRBV23-1 and TRBJ1-2; TRBD1 agrees at 7 bases. TRBV23-1 is an ORF for which the function is uncertain. Trimming removed 0 bases from V and 9 bases from J; junction bases left unmatched: 1. The CDR3 spans 12 residues. CDR3 nucleotides: TGCGCCAGCAGTCAATCGACAGGGAGCTACACCTTC. It translates to CASSQSTGSYTF.

The V call is TRBV5-1, the J call TRBJ1-6; D possibly corresponds to TRBD1 (6 bases). The CDR3 runs 14 residues. V lost 0 bases to trimming and J lost 11 bases, with 12 bases between them. Germline lookup yields CDR1 SGHRS and CDR2 YFSETQ. The chain's CDR3 is CASSLGQGLPPLHF. CDR3 in DNA: TGCGCCAGCAGCTTGGGCCAGGGGCTTCCACCCCTCCACTTT.